The sequence of this T cell receptor (beta chain) was determined in a study of regulatory T cells in long-lasting Graves disease (dated by TCRdb to about 2021). A note on the overall study: Persistent Graves' disease was defined as antithyroid drug treatment for over 5 years with persistently positive TSH receptor autoantibodies. Patients with persistent Graves' disease were compared with patients with newly diagnosed Graves' disease using TCR sequencing and RNA sequencing of peripheral blood. The study was conducted in China and was registered as a clinical trial. A total of around 35 samples underwent TCR sequencing: some 13 from persistent and roughly 20 from newly diagnosed Graves' disease patients. Persistent Graves' disease patients in the clinical cohort had taken antithyroid drugs for around 10 years on average. The paper as a whole reports these results and caveats: The small sample size was acknowledged by the authors as a limitation that may reduce accuracy. Sequencing and analysis were limited to the TCR beta chain. Compared with newly diagnosed patients, patients with persistent Graves' disease had lower TCR Shannon entropy and fewer highly expanded clones, which suggests clonal expansion. Preferential use of TRBV28, TRBJ1-2 and TRBJ2-5 was observed in persistent disease, whereas TRBV20-1 and TRBJ2-1 were favored in newly diagnosed disease. More public clonotypes were shared among persistent patients (2,741) than among newly diagnosed patients (just under 1,000). Because the primary lesion, thyroid tissue, could not be accessed, the study looked at peripheral blood alone.

CDR1 and CDR2, looked up from the germline V gene (reference sequence), are LNHDA and SQIVND. Trimming costs V 3 bases and J 3 bases, and their ends lie 15 bases apart. Measured from the cysteine to the phenylalanine, the CDR3 is 16 residues long. This entry keeps only the CDR3 DNA: 48 bases, framed from base 1. This clonotype was counted only a few times. Its antigen remains undetermined. One base away there is no much larger clone; base qualities are not given. Libraries were prepared through multiplex PCR. TCRdb shows the sequencer as Illumina HiSeq 4000. CDR3 regions were amplified by Arm-PCR with iRepertoire HTBI primers to construct TCR beta libraries. Before sequencing, the PCR products went through gel purification. The study's own analysis went as follows. Across samples, 60 to 80 TRBV and 14 TRBJ segments were identified and used for gene usage analysis of CDR3 amino acid clonotypes. COPE and FqMerger were used to merge the filtered high-quality paired reads into contigs. BLAST was used to align contigs to IMGT TRBV, TRBD and TRBJ reference genes, and CDR3 was defined according to IMGT. Any clonotype with a frequency above 0.1% was counted as a highly expanded clone. Shannon entropy served as the measure of repertoire diversity, while the Gini coefficient captured V-J evenness. Public clonotypes were defined as clonotypes shared by more than one individual. TCRdb trimmed the raw reads at Q25, called clones with MiXCR and kept productive beta chains. Merged by CDR3 protein, the rows form single entries marked with the most common genes and DNA. The V and J calls shown here were made by TCRdb, not taken from the authors' results. The table for this sample lists 450,000 or so distinct CDR3 sequences; around 20% of them were counted only once. The ten largest clonotypes hold 6.5% to 10% of the sample.

According to the study, the label for this sample's time point signals: persistent/refractory GD, antithyroid drugs over 5 years with positive TRAb. For both TCR sequencing and RNA sequencing, RNA was extracted from PBMCs using TRIzol. Graves' disease was diagnosed according to American Thyroid Association guidelines. Patients for the study were recruited at an endocrinology department in Xi'an, China. Each patient gave about 10 milliliters of peripheral blood, collected in an EDTA anticoagulant tube. Ficoll Paque Plus density gradient separation was used to isolate PBMCs, and no further T cell sorting was performed. An Agilent 2100 Bioanalyzer and agarose gel were used to check RNA quality, and a NanoDrop 2000 was used to measure RNA concentration.

Recombination connected TRBV19 to TRBJ1-5; the D gene is perhaps TRBD1, on 6 matching bases. This TCR came from a female donor with Graves disease. The input for sequencing was peripheral blood mononuclear cells (PBMCs), taken when the disease was refractory, from a patient treated with antithyroid drugs. The nucleotide sequence reads TGTGCCAGTAGTATCTACCATGGACAGTTCAATCAGCCCCAGCATTTT. Translated, this is CASSIYHGQFNQPQHF.